This TCR beta chain was identified during a study of technical replicates of blood from a few donors (TCRdb year 2017). The library was prepared using the immunoSEQ multiplex PCR assay. TCRdb provides this immuneACCESS table in a form limited to in-frame rearrangements. Some clones are lacking; in checked studies, under half of them reflect an unresolved V gene, and why the rest are absent is not known. Across this sample there are around 80,000 clones, with about 94% seen only once. The ten largest make up under 0.4% of the sample. A remark on this clone: The target of this receptor is not known. Base qualities are not at hand, and no much larger clone is one base apart.

The origin of this receptor is a human donor in good health. The sequenced sample consisted of T cells isolated from PBMCs.

DNA sequence: TGTGCCAGCATATCCAGAAGGGAGGGCCCCGAGACCCAGTACTTC. Its protein product is CASISRREGPETQYF. The rearranged chain carries TRBV6-5 and TRBJ2-5, and TRBD2 aligns with 7 junction nucleotides. Measured from the cysteine to the phenylalanine, the CDR3 is 15 residues long. CDR3 DNA is the only sequence kept; it has 45 bases, read in frame from the first base. Trimmed from V: 7 bases; trimmed from J: 5 bases; junction bases lacking a gene match: 13. Per the germline V gene, MNHEY is the CDR1 and SVGAGI is the CDR2.